These T cell receptor beta chains were read from a single sample in a study of blood T cells in healthy people across ages. TCRdb fed the 5' RACE reads into MiXCR, producing one record per CDR3 protein. The table records some 710,000 distinct CDR3 sequences, 20% to 25% of them present only once. Sequencing used blood. These receptors were taken from a man between 70 and 80 years old in good health. CDR3s include the opening cysteine and the closing phenylalanine or tryptophan. D genes are given only for firm matches. The size entry is marked missing in some rows and otherwise reads once, few, many or a size class.

clone size	D gene	CDR3 length	J gene	V gene	CDR3 protein	CDR3 DNA
few	.	16	TRBJ2-4	TRBV27	CASSPLTDLAKNIQYF	TGTGCCAGCAGCCCCTTGACTGACCTAGCCAAAAACATTCAGTACTTC
few	.	15	TRBJ2-3	TRBV14	CASSQAGVRTDTQYF	TGTGCCAGCAGCCAAGCCGGGGTTCGCACAGATACGCAGTATTTT
few	.	12	TRBJ1-2	TRBV5-1	CASSLGGLGYTF	TGCGCCAGCAGCTTGGGGGGGCTTGGCTACACCTTC
few	.	14	TRBJ1-6	TRBV12-3/TRBV12-4	CASSLPFKNSPLHF	TGTGCCAGCAGTTTGCCATTTAAGAATTCACCCCTCCACTTT
.	.	16	TRBJ1-3	TRBV27	CASSSLGEEPRNTIYF	TGTGCCAGCAGTTCCCTAGGGGAGGAGCCAAGAAACACCATATATTTT
.	TRBD1	16	TRBJ1-2	TRBV6-2/TRBV6-3	CASSYTGQGENYGYTF	TGTGCCAGCAGTTACACGGGACAGGGGGAGAACTATGGCTACACCTTC
.	.	14	TRBJ2-7	TRBV2	CASSEYQATYEQYF	TGTGCCAGCAGTGAATATCAGGCCACCTACGAGCAGTACTTC
few	TRBD2	19	TRBJ2-1	TRBV7-8	CASSSTQNQLAHVGGEQFF	TGTGCCAGCAGCTCGACCCAAAACCAACTAGCGCATGTTGGTGGTGAGCAGTTCTTC
.	.	18	TRBJ2-1	TRBV21-1	CASSSPPTGTGSYNEQFF	TGTGCCAGCAGCAGCCCTCCGACCGGGACAGGATCCTACAATGAGCAGTTCTTC
few	.	13	TRBJ1-2	TRBV2	CASSEGTDYGYTF	TGTGCCAGCAGTGAAGGGACAGACTATGGCTACACCTTC
.	.	13	TRBJ1-4	TRBV5-1	CASSADPNEKLFF	TGCGCCAGCAGCGCGGACCCTAATGAAAAACTGTTTTTT
.	.	14	TRBJ1-3	TRBV28	CASIRGGSGNTIYF	TGTGCCAGCATCCGAGGAGGGTCAGGAAACACCATATATTTT
.	.	13	TRBJ1-1	TRBV12-5	CASASWGNTEAFF	TGTGCTAGTGCTTCCTGGGGGAACACTGAAGCTTTCTTT
.	.	14	TRBJ2-3	TRBV11-3	CASSLDLGMDTQYF	TGTGCCAGCAGCTTAGATTTAGGGATGGATACGCAGTATTTT
few	.	13	TRBJ2-1	TRBV29-1	CSGGANPPNEQFF	TGCAGCGGGGGGGCTAACCCTCCCAATGAGCAGTTCTTC
few	.	17	TRBJ2-3	TRBV20-1	CSARSPAGAANTDTQYF	TGCAGTGCTAGAAGTCCCGCTGGGGCAGCAAATACAGATACGCAGTATTTT
few	.	11	TRBJ1-2	TRBV7-9	CASSPDLIPTF	TGTGCCAGCAGCCCAGATTTAATCCCCACCTTC
few	.	18	TRBJ2-4	TRBV4-3	CASSQGRWRDRAKNIQYF	TGCGCCAGCAGCCAAGGGAGATGGCGGGATAGGGCCAAAAACATTCAGTACTTC
.	.	13	TRBJ2-1	TRBV20-1	CSVGTAPDNEQFF	TGCAGTGTTGGGACCGCTCCCGACAATGAGCAGTTCTTC
.	.	14	TRBJ2-4	TRBV14	CASSQAGVKNIQYF	TGTGCCAGCAGCCAAGCGGGGGTCAAAAACATTCAGTACTTC
.	.	15	TRBJ1-4	TRBV11-3	CASSYTTATNEKLFF	TGTGCCAGCAGCTACACGACTGCAACTAATGAAAAACTGTTTTTT
.	.	15	TRBJ2-5	TRBV5-5	CASSLGARLTETQYF	TGTGCCAGCAGCTTGGGGGCCCGACTTACGGAGACCCAGTACTTC
once	.	12	TRBJ1-1	TRBV29-1	CSAEDLGTGAFF	TGCAGCGCCGAGGACCTCGGAACTGGAGCTTTCTTT
.	.	15	TRBJ2-3	TRBV20-1	CSARDRGISTDTQYF	TGCAGTGCTAGAGATAGGGGCATCAGCACAGATACGCAGTATTTT
.	.	14	TRBJ2-7	TRBV20-1	CSARDLRSSYEQYF	TGCAGTGCTAGAGATCTCCGTAGCTCCTACGAGCAGTACTTC
few	.	13	TRBJ1-2	TRBV27	CASSLSRVDGYTF	TGTGCCAGCAGTTTGAGCAGGGTGGATGGCTACACCTTC
.	.	13	TRBJ2-7	TRBV27	CASSFSGGHEQYF	TGTGCCAGCAGTTTTTCGGGGGGCCACGAGCAGTACTTC
.	.	14	TRBJ2-7	TRBV7-9	CASSQTGKLWEQYF	TGTGCCAGCAGTCAGACCGGGAAACTATGGGAGCAGTACTTC
.	.	13	TRBJ2-3	TRBV18	CASSPAGQDTQYF	TGTGCCAGCTCACCCGCGGGACAAGATACGCAGTATTTT
few	.	17	TRBJ1-2	TRBV7-9	CASRRNTGTLTSDGYTF	TGTGCCAGCAGACGTAACACCGGGACCCTAACGAGCGATGGCTACACCTTC
few	.	14	TRBJ1-1	TRBV6-5	CASSPGVVNTEAFF	TGTGCCAGCAGCCCAGGGGTAGTGAACACTGAAGCTTTCTTT
.	.	13	TRBJ2-5	TRBV14	CASSPIGGETQYF	TGTGCCAGCAGCCCGATTGGTGGTGAGACCCAGTACTTC
few	.	12	TRBJ2-1	TRBV12-3/TRBV12-4	CASSKDSEFRFF	TGTGCCAGCAGTAAGGATTCGGAGTTCAGGTTCTTC
.	.	19	TRBJ2-1	TRBV7-9	CASSLAVEGRSSSYNEQFF	TGTGCCAGCAGCTTAGCGGTCGAGGGCCGTTCGAGCTCCTACAATGAGCAGTTCTTC
.	.	14	TRBJ2-3	TRBV10-3	CAISLAESTDTQYF	TGTGCCATCAGCTTAGCGGAGAGCACAGATACGCAGTATTTT
few	.	16	TRBJ2-4	TRBV7-2	CASSFTAGAAKNIQYF	TGTGCCAGCAGCTTCACGGCGGGGGCGGCCAAAAACATTCAGTACTTC
few	TRBD1	13	TRBJ2-7	TRBV20-1	CSARRTGGDEQYF	TGCAGTGCTAGAAGGACAGGGGGTGACGAGCAGTACTTC
.	TRBD2	16	TRBJ2-2	TRBV11-2	CASSLTTGGYTGELFF	TGTGCCAGCAGCTTAACAACGGGGGGGTATACCGGGGAGCTGTTTTTT
.	.	15	TRBJ2-5	TRBV5-1	CASSLDSSYQETQYF	TGCGCCAGCAGCTTGGACAGCTCTTACCAAGAGACCCAGTACTTC
once	TRBD1	14	TRBJ2-7	TRBV12-3/TRBV12-4	CASNPQGGDYEQYF	TGTGCCAGCAACCCACAGGGGGGCGACTACGAGCAGTACTTC
.	.	15	TRBJ2-1	TRBV7-9	CASSQEDQGRNEQFF	TGTGCCAGCAGCCAGGAGGATCAGGGTAGGAATGAGCAGTTCTTC
.	TRBD2	17	TRBJ2-3	TRBV20-1	CSAGIPKTSLRTDTQYF	TGCAGTGCTGGAATCCCGAAGACTAGCCTTCGCACAGATACGCAGTATTTT
.	.	17	TRBJ1-4	TRBV19	CASSIGVSGGTNEKLFF	TGTGCCAGTAGTATTGGTGTCTCGGGGGGCACTAATGAAAAACTGTTTTTT
.	TRBD1	14	TRBJ1-1	TRBV20-1	CSSYFGQAGTEAFF	TGCAGTTCCTATTTTGGACAGGCCGGCACTGAAGCTTTCTTT
.	.	13	TRBJ2-5	TRBV29-1	CSVARTFEETQYF	TGCAGCGTTGCCCGGACCTTCGAAGAGACCCAGTACTTC
many	.	13	TRBJ2-1	TRBV7-6	CASSLAGVSEQFF	TGTGCCAGCAGCTTAGCGGGGGTATCCGAGCAGTTCTTC
few	.	13	TRBJ1-6	TRBV20-1	CSARPPGNSPLHF	TGCAGTGCTAGACCTCCGGGGAATTCACCCCTCCACTTT
.	.	14	TRBJ2-5	TRBV12-3/TRBV12-4	CASSLVGSRETQYF	TGTGCCAGCAGTTTAGTGGGGTCACGAGAGACCCAGTACTTC
.	.	14	TRBJ1-5	TRBV6-6	CASSKRGSNQPQHF	TGTGCCAGCAGTAAAAGGGGAAGCAATCAGCCCCAGCATTTT
.	.	15	TRBJ1-3	TRBV7-2	CASSLEAGFGNTIYF	TGTGCCAGCAGCTTAGAGGCAGGGTTTGGAAACACCATATATTTT
.	.	14	TRBJ1-3	TRBV25-1	CASSVGAPGTTIYF	TGTGCCAGCAGTGTTGGGGCGCCGGGAACCACCATATATTTT
few	.	13	TRBJ1-1	TRBV6-2/TRBV6-3	CASSSTLWTEAFF	TGTGCCAGCAGTTCTACTTTGTGGACTGAAGCTTTCTTT